Listed below are T cell receptor beta chains from one sample, sequenced in a study of CD8+CD57+ T cells in acquired aplastic anemia. TCRdb called the reads again in MiXCR, with one record for every CDR3 protein. The repertoire includes roughly 170,000 distinct CDR3 sequences, almost 50% of them detected once, and 10% to 15% sits in the top ten. What was sequenced was sorted CD4+, CD8+, or CD8+CD57+ T cells (not recorded which) from PBMCs. These receptors all stem from a human donor with aplastic anemia. CDR3s include the opening cysteine and the closing phenylalanine or tryptophan. Each record gives: V gene, D gene, clone size, J gene, CDR3 protein, CDR3 DNA. D genes are given only for firm matches. Size is omitted from some rows. Given values are once, few, many or a class for expanded clones.

TRBV10-3	NA	NA	TRBJ1-1	CAISESMQSITEAFF	TGTGCCATCAGTGAGTCGATGCAGTCGATCACTGAAGCTTTCTTT
TRBV7-6	NA	NA	TRBJ1-4	CASSLMEGNEKLFF	TGTGCCAGCAGCCTCATGGAGGGGAATGAAAAACTGTTTTTT
TRBV9	NA	many	TRBJ2-3	CASSLGGGGDTQYF	TGTGCCAGCAGCCTTGGGGGCGGGGGCGATACGCAGTATTTT
TRBV29-1	NA	NA	TRBJ2-7	CSSQLGVWEQYF	TGCAGCTCCCAGCTGGGGGTTTGGGAGCAGTACTTC
TRBV12-3/TRBV12-4	TRBD1	NA	TRBJ2-2	CASTGTVNTGELFF	TGTGCCAGCACTGGGACAGTCAACACCGGGGAGCTGTTTTTT
TRBV19	TRBD1	NA	TRBJ2-1	CASSIGTGEWDEQFF	TGTGCCAGTAGTATAGGGACAGGGGAATGGGATGAGCAGTTCTTC
TRBV24-1	NA	NA	TRBJ2-5	CATSDQARTQYF	TGTGCCACCAGTGATCAGGCGAGAACCCAGTACTTC
TRBV9	NA	many	TRBJ2-3	CASSVPSTDTQYF	TGTGCCAGCAGCGTACCGAGCACAGATACGCAGTATTTT
TRBV24-1	NA	NA	TRBJ2-1	CAVGGPLNNEQFF	TGTGCCGTTGGAGGGCCCTTGAACAATGAGCAGTTCTTC
TRBV5-1	NA	many	TRBJ1-3	CASSLGGAEGNTIYF	TGCGCCAGCAGCTTGGGGGGCGCGGAAGGAAACACCATATATTTT
TRBV15	NA	NA	TRBJ2-7	CATSLGGRKEQYF	TGTGCCACCAGCCTAGGGGGGAGGAAAGAGCAGTACTTC
TRBV10-3	TRBD1	NA	TRBJ2-3	CAISDTGVGTDTQYF	TGTGCCATCAGTGATACAGGGGTTGGAACAGATACGCAGTATTTT
TRBV12-3/TRBV12-4	NA	NA	TRBJ1-1	CASSLGFEAFF	TGTGCCAGCAGTTTAGGATTCGAAGCTTTCTTT
TRBV9	NA	many	TRBJ1-3	CASRPNSAGGNTIYF	TGTGCCAGCAGGCCAAACTCTGCCGGTGGAAACACCATATATTTT
TRBV7-8	TRBD2	NA	TRBJ2-5	CASSPGSGGRQETQYF	TGTGCCAGCAGCCCGGGTAGCGGGGGCCGTCAAGAGACCCAGTACTTC
TRBV9	NA	NA	TRBJ2-7	CASSVEPSRVVYEQYF	TGTGCCAGCAGCGTAGAGCCTAGCAGGGTAGTCTACGAGCAGTACTTC
TRBV2	NA	many	TRBJ2-7	CASIAGRGTYEQYF	TGTGCCAGCATAGCGGGCAGGGGGACCTACGAGCAGTACTTC
TRBV2	NA	once	TRBJ2-7	CASSELEGYEQYF	TGTGCCAGCAGTGAATTAGAGGGCTACGAGCAGTACTTC
TRBV7-2	TRBD2	NA	TRBJ2-3	CASRAGTITDTQYF	TGTGCCAGCAGGGCCGGGACTATCACAGATACGCAGTATTTT
TRBV11-2	TRBD2	many	TRBJ2-1	CASSLIPLAGGANEQFF	TGTGCCAGCAGCTTAATTCCGCTAGCGGGGGGAGCCAATGAGCAGTTCTTC
TRBV4-2	NA	few	TRBJ1-4	CASSQLGSIEKLFF	TGTGCCAGCAGCCAACTGGGGTCAATTGAAAAACTGTTTTTT
TRBV5-1	NA	NA	TRBJ2-7	CASSLVGLEQYF	TGCGCCAGCAGCTTGGTAGGGCTCGAGCAGTACTTC
TRBV7-3	TRBD1	many	TRBJ2-2	CASSLNVLTGVGGELFF	TGTGCCAGCAGCCTAAATGTCCTCACAGGGGTGGGCGGGGAGCTGTTTTTT
TRBV7-9	TRBD1	many	TRBJ1-2	CASSLGSTGGSSGYTF	TGTGCCAGCAGCTTGGGCAGTACAGGGGGTAGCAGTGGCTACACCTTC
TRBV6-5	NA	many	TRBJ1-1	CASSYRRDTEAFF	TGTGCCAGCAGTTACAGACGAGACACTGAAGCTTTCTTT
TRBV6-1	NA	many	TRBJ1-1	CASRPRGGRTEAFF	TGTGCCAGCAGGCCCAGGGGTGGGCGCACTGAAGCTTTCTTT
TRBV10-3	NA	many	TRBJ2-2	CATREDSLFTGELFF	TGTGCCACCCGAGAAGACAGTTTGTTCACCGGGGAGCTGTTTTTT
TRBV5-1	TRBD2	NA	TRBJ2-7	CASSWTSRDYEQYF	TGCGCCAGCAGTTGGACTAGTAGGGACTACGAGCAGTACTTC
TRBV10-3	NA	few	TRBJ1-2	CATAVQVYGYTF	TGTGCCACCGCGGTACAGGTCTATGGCTACACCTTC
TRBV7-2	NA	NA	TRBJ2-7	CASSNPGTPNEQYF	TGTGCCAGCAGCAATCCCGGGACTCCTAACGAGCAGTACTTC
TRBV10-1	NA	NA	TRBJ1-2	CASSLGPSGYTF	TGCGCCAGCAGTTTGGGACCCTCTGGCTACACCTTC
TRBV19	TRBD1	many	TRBJ1-1	CASTIRDRGTEAFF	TGTGCCAGTACCATTAGGGACAGAGGGACTGAAGCTTTCTTT
TRBV25-1	TRBD2	NA	TRBJ2-7	CASSQGTSGEPYEQYF	TGTGCCAGCAGCCAAGGGACTAGCGGTGAACCCTACGAGCAGTACTTC
TRBV29-1	TRBD2	many	TRBJ2-5	CSVGGGIQETQYF	TGCAGCGTTGGCGGGGGAATCCAAGAGACCCAGTACTTC
TRBV24-1	TRBD1	NA	TRBJ2-7	CATRAGTGTYEQYF	TGTGCCACCAGAGCCGGGACAGGGACCTACGAGCAGTACTTC
TRBV20-1	NA	NA	TRBJ1-1	CSARFPGLRTEAFF	TGCAGTGCTAGATTCCCGGGACTGCGCACTGAAGCTTTCTTT
TRBV19	NA	NA	TRBJ1-2	CASTADSSRYGYTF	TGTGCCAGTACCGCGGACAGTTCCCGATATGGCTACACCTTC
TRBV20-1	TRBD1	NA	TRBJ2-7	CSAHPGTGVSEQYF	TGCAGTGCTCACCCCGGGACAGGGGTTTCCGAGCAGTACTTC
TRBV19	TRBD1	NA	TRBJ2-7	CASSTLGTGSYEQYF	TGTGCCAGTAGTACCCTCGGGACAGGGTCCTACGAGCAGTACTTC
TRBV7-9	NA	NA	TRBJ1-2	CASSLDRYGYTF	TGTGCCAGCAGCTTAGACAGATATGGCTACACCTTC
TRBV20-1	NA	many	TRBJ1-3	CSARGAVNSSPGNTIYF	TGCAGTGCTAGAGGGGCGGTTAATTCAAGCCCTGGAAACACCATATATTTT
TRBV15	NA	NA	TRBJ1-4	CATSRGAEKLFF	TGTGCCACCAGCAGAGGCGCTGAAAAACTGTTTTTT